In its sample, the clone carrying this T cell receptor (beta chain) was seen a few times. The sample belongs to a study of T cells in Graves' hyperthyroidism and ophthalmopathy. From germline, CDR1 is MNHNS and CDR2 SASEGT. Trimming cost V 11 bases and J 7 bases; bases outside gene matches: 8. There are 12 residues in the CDR3. Clinical symptoms, serum thyroxine and TRAb, thyroid ultrasound and orbital computed tomography were used for the diagnoses. The blood specimen was taken at initial hyperthyroidism diagnosis, before any ophthalmopathy symptoms. Fresh 10 ml peripheral blood yielded PBMCs. There were TCR beta CDR3 regions amplified from RNA transcripts. An initial round of RT-PCR targeting the TCR CDR3 relied on the HTBI primer set. TCRdb reprocessed the multiplex PCR reads via MiXCR and lists one record per CDR3 protein. The repertoire holds more than 350,000 distinct CDR3 sequences, with about a sixth as singletons.

Input material: blood. The origin of this receptor is a woman aged 25 to 39 with Graves' hyperthyroidism that later progressed to Graves' ophthalmopathy. The chain uses TRBV6-1 and TRBJ1-3; 7 bases agree with TRBD1. CDR3 residues: CAAGRGLNTIYF. CDR3 nucleotides: TGTGCCGCGGGAAGGGGGCTGAACACCATATATTTT.